This TCR beta chain is drawn from a study of CD8 T cells in Susac syndrome (dated by TCRdb to between 2018 and 2021). Broadly, across the study: The study used repertoire sequencing to test whether antigen drove CD8+ T cell activation and differentiation in Susac syndrome. The study compared CD8+ T cell repertoire clonality among over 9 healthy donors, around 14 Susac syndrome patients and around 16 multiple sclerosis patients.

RNA was extracted using the RNeasy kit, and roughly 0.5 to 1 ug of the RNA was reverse transcribed with random hexamers. TCR beta CDR3 regions were amplified with the immunoSEQ multiplex PCR assay covering 54 Vbeta and 13 Jbeta segments. Bias from PCR amplification was corrected by using a synthetic template baseline for primer optimization and for computational correction. In the authors' own workflow: Only productive sequences were kept, with reads annotated to V, D and J genes according to IMGT and analyzed in immunoSEQ Analyzer. To calculate clonality, Shannon entropy was normalized by log2 of the number of productive unique sequences and then subtracted from one. For each patient and control, public and private clones were evaluated among the 100 most prevalent clones. Clones were defined as Susac-specific if absent from the healthy and MS cohorts, from around 1,000 published viral clones and from other ImmuneACCESS disease sequences. Using fastp trimming at Q25 and MiXCR clonotype assembly, TCRdb reanalyzed the public sequencing data and kept in-frame beta chains. Rows with a matching CDR3 protein are joined into one entry that keeps the most common DNA and genes. The V and J calls follow TCRdb's processing rather than the paper's. This sample is represented by under 85,000 distinct CDR3 sequences; 94% of them were singletons. The top ten clones comprise 0.5% to 0.7% of the sample.

The study at large found these results: The study acknowledged that relatively few individuals were included in the TCR sequencing and HLA analysis.

CDR1 and CDR2 were assigned from the germline V gene as SGHDT and YYEEEE. Taken from cysteine to phenylalanine, the CDR3 has 12 residues. This entry keeps only the CDR3 DNA: 36 bases, framed from base 1. A distance of 7 bases separates the germline ends of V and J, which lose 0 bases and 6 bases respectively. This clonotype was counted once. Its antigen target is currently unknown. Nothing much larger sits one base from this clone, and base qualities are not available. A single read counts as weak evidence. Peripheral blood CD8+ and CD4+ T cells from healthy donors, Susac syndrome patients and multiple sclerosis patients were profiled using high-throughput TCR beta sequencing. The multiple sclerosis controls were treatment-naive patients who had stable or active relapsing-remitting disease and met the revised McDonald criteria. CD8+ TEMRA cells were enriched by FACS, while bulk CD8+ and CD4+ T cells were purified by magnetic negative isolation. Blood was collected in EDTA tubes and processed within 24 hours, with PBMCs isolated through density gradient centrifugation. PBMCs intended for TCR sequencing were cryopreserved in liquid nitrogen and thawed later in a water bath at 37 degrees C. A purity of at least 90% was achieved for sorted or isolated CD4+, CD8+ and CD8+ TEMRA cells.

The chain is assembled from TRBV5-6 and TRBJ2-7, with the identity of the D gene unclear. The source is a human donor with multiple sclerosis. Specimen: CD8+ T cells from PBMCs. The bases read TGTGCCAGCAGCTTGGAGCCCCTCGAGCAGTACTTC. It encodes CASSLEPLEQYF.